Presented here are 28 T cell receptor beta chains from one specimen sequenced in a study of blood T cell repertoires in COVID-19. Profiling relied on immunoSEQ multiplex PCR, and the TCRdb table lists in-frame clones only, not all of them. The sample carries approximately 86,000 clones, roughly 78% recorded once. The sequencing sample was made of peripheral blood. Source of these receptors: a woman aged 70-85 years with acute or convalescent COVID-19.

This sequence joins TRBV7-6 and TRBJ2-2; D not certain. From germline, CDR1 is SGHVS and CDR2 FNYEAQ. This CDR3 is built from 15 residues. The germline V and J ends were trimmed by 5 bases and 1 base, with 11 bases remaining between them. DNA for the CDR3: TGTGCCAGCAGCCGTTCGGTTGTGAACACCGGGGAGCTGTTTTTT. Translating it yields CASSRSVVNTGELFF.

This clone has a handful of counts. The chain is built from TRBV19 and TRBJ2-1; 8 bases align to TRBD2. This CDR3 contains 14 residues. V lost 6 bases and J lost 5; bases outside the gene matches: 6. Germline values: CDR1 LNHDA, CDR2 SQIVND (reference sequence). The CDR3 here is CASRGSGSHNEQFF. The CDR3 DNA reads TGTGCCAGTAGAGGAAGCGGGAGCCACAATGAGCAGTTCTTC.

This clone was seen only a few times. CDR3 coding DNA: TGTGCCAGCAGTTTAAGGGGCGGACCTAACTACGAGCAGTACTTC. Amino acids: CASSLRGGPNYEQYF. The chain has TRBV27 and TRBJ2-7, with a tentative D call TRBD1 (5 bases). CDR1 and CDR2 (germline): MNHEY, SMNVEV (reference sequence). V dropped 2 bases and J dropped 3 bases, with 14 bases sitting between them. The CDR3 loop spans 15 amino acids.

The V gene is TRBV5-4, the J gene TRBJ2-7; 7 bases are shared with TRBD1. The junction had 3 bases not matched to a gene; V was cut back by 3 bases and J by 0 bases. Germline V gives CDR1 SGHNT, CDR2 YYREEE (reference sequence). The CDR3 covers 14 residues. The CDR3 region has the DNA TGTGCCAGCAGCTCCAGGGGGTCCTCCTACGAGCAGTACTTC. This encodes CASSSRGSSYEQYF.

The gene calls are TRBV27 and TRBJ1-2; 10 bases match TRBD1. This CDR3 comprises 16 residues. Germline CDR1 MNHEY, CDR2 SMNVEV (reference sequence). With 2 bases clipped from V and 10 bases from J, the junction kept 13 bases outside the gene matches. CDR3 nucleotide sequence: TGTGCCAGCAGTTTAAGGCAGACAGGGGGCAGAAGAGACTACACCTTC. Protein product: CASSLRQTGGRRDYTF.

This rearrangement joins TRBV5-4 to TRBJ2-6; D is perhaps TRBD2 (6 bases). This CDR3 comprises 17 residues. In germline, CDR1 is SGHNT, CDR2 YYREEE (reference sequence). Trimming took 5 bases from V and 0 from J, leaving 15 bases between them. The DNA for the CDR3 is TGTGCCAGCAGTTTCGGACTACTGTTCTCTGGGGCCAACGTCCTGACTTTC. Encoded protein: CASSFGLLFSGANVLTF. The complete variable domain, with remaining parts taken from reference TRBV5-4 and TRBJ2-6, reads ETGVTQSPTHLIKTRGQQVTLRCSSQSGHNTVSWYQQALGQGPQFIFQYYREEENGRGNFPPRFSGLQFPNYSSELNVNALELDDSALYLCASSFGLLFSGANVLTFGAGSRLTVL.

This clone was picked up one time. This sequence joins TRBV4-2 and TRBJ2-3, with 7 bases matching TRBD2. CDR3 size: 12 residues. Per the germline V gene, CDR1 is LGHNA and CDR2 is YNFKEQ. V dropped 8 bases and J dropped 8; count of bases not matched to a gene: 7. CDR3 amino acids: CASEAGEGTQYF. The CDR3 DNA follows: TGTGCCAGCGAGGCGGGAGAGGGTACGCAGTATTTT.

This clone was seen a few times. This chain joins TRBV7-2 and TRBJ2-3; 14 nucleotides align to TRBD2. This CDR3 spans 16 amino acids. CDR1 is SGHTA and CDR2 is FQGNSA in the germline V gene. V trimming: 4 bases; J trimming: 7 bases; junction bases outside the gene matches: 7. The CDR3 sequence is CASSSRTSGGSNTQYF. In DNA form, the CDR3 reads TGTGCCAGCAGCTCCCGGACTAGCGGGGGGTCCAATACGCAGTATTTT. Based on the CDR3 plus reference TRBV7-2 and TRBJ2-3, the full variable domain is GAGVSQSPSNKVTEKGKDVELRCDPISGHTALYWYRQSLGQGLEFLIYFQGNSAPDKSGLPSDRFSAERTGGSVSTLTIQRTQQEDSAVYLCASSSRTSGGSNTQYFGPGTRLTVL.

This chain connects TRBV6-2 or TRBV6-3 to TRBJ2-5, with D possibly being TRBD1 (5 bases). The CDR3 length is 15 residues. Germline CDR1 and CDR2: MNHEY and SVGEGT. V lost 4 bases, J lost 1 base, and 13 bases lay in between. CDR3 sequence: CASSLQGIVQETQYF. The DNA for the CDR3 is TGTGCCAGCAGTTTGCAGGGAATTGTCCAAGAGACCCAGTACTTC.

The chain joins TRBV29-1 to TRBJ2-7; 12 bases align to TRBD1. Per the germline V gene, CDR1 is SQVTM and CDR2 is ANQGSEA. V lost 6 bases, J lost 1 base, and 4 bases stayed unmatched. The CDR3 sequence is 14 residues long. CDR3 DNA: TGCAGCGTCTGGGACAGGGGGCGATCCTACGAGCAGTACTTC. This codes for CSVWDRGRSYEQYF.

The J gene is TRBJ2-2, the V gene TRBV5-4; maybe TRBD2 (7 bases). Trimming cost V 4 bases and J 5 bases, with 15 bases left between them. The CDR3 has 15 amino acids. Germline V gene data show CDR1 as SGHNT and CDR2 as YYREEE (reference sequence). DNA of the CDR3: TGTGCCAGCAGCGAGGGGGACTACGGTACCGGGGAGCTGTTTTTT. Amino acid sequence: CASSEGDYGTGELFF.

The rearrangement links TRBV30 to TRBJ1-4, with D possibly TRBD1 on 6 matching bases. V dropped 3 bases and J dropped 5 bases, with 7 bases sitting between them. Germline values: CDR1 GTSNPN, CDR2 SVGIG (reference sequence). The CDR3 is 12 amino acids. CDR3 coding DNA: TGTGCCTGGAGACAGGGAAATGAAAAACTGTTTTTT. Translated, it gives CAWRQGNEKLFF. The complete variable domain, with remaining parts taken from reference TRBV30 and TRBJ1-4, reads SQTIHQWPATLVQPVGSPLSLECTVEGTSNPNLYWYRQAAGRGLQLLFYSVGIGQISSEVPQNLSASRPQDRQFILSSKKLLLSDSGFYLCAWRQGNEKLFFGSGTQLSVL.

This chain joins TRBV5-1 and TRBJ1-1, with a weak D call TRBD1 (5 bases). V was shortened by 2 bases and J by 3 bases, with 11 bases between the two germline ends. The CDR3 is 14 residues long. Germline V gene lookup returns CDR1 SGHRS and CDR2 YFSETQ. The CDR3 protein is CASSFGGRDTEAFF. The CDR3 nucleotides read TGCGCCAGCAGCTTCGGGGGAAGGGACACTGAAGCTTTCTTT. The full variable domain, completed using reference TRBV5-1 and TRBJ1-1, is KAGVTQTPRYLIKTRGQQVTLSCSPISGHRSVSWYQQTPGQGLQFLFEYFSETQRNKGNFPGRFSGRQFSNSRSEMNVSTLELGDSALYLCASSFGGRDTEAFFGQGTRLTVV.

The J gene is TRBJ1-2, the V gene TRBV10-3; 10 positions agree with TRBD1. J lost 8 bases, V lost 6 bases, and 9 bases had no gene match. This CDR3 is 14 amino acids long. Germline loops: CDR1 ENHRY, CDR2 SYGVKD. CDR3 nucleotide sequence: TGTGCCATCAGCCCCGGGACAGGGGCTCGGGGCTACACCTTC. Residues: CAISPGTGARGYTF.

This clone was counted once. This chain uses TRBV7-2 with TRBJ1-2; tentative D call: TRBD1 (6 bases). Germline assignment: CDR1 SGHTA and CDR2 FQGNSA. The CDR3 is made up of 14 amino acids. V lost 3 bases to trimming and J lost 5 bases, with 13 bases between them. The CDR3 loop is CASSFVITGYGYTF. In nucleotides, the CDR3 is TGTGCCAGCAGCTTCGTAATCACAGGGTATGGCTACACCTTC.

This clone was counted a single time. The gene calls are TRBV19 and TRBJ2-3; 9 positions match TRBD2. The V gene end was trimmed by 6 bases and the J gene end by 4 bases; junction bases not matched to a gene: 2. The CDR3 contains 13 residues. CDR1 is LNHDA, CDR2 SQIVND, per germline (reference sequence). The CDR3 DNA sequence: TGTGCCAGTAGGGTAGCGGGAGCAGATACGCAGTATTTT. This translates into CASRVAGADTQYF.

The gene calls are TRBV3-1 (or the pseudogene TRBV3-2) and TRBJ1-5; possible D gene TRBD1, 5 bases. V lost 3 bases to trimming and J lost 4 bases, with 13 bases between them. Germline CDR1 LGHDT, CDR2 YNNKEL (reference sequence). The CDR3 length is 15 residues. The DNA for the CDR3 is TGTGCCAGCAGCCAGGGACTAAGTTGGAATCAGCCCCAGCATTTT. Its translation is CASSQGLSWNQPQHF.

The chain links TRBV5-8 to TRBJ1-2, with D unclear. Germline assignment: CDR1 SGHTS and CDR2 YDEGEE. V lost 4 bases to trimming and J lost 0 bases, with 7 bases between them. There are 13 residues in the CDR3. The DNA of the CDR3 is TGTGCCAGCAGCCGAGGAGCTAACTATGGCTACACCTTC. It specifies CASSRGANYGYTF. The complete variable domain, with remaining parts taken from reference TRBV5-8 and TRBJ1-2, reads EAGVTQSPTHLIKTRGQQATLRCSPISGHTSVYWYQQALGLGLQFLLWYDEGEERNRGNFPPRFSGRQFPNYSSELNVNALELEDSALYLCASSRGANYGYTFGSGTRLTVV.

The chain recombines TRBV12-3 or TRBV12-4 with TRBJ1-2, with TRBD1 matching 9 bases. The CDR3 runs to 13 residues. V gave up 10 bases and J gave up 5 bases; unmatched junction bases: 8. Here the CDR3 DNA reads TGTGCCACCCGAGGGACAGGGAGGTATGGCTACACCTTC. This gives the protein CATRGTGRYGYTF.

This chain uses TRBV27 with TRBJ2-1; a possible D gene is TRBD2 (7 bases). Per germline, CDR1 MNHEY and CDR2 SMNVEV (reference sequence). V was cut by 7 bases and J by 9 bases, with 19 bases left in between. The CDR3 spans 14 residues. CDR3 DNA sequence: TGTGCCAGCACCACGCGGGGGAAGGGGGGTGAGCAGTTCTTC. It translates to CASTTRGKGGEQFF.

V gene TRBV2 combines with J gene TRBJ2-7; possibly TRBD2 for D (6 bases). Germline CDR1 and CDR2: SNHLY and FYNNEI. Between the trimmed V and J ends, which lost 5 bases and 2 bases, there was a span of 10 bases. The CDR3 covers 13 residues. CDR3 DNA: TGTGCCAGCAGTCTCGGGGGTACCTACGAGCAGTACTTC. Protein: CASSLGGTYEQYF.

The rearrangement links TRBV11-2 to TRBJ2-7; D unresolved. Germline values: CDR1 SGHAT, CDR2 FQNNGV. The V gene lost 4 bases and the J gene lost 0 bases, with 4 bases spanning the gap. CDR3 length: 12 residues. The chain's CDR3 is CASSSLSYEQYF. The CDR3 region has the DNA TGTGCCAGCAGCTCACTCTCCTACGAGCAGTACTTC.

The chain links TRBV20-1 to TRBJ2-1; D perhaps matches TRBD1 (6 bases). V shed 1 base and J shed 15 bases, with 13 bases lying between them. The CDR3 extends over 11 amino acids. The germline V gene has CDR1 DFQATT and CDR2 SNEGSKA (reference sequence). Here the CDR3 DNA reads TGCAGTGCTAGAGCGGTGGGGGCTCGGTTCTTC. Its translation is CSARAVGARFF.

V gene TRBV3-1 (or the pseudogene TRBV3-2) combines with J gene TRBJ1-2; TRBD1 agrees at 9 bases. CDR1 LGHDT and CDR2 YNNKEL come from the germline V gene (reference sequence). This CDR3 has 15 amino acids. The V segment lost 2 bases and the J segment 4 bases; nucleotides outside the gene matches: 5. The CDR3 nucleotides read TGTGCCAGCAGCCAATGGACAGGGGCGGCCTATGGCTACACCTTC. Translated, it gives CASSQWTGAAYGYTF.

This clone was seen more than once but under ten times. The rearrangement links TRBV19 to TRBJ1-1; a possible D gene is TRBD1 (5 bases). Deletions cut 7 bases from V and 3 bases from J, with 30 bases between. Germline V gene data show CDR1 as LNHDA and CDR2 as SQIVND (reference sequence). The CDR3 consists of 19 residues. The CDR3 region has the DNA TGTGCCAGTACCCGCGGATCCCCCTTTCAGGGTCAGATAGACACTGAAGCTTTCTTT. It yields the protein CASTRGSPFQGQIDTEAFF.

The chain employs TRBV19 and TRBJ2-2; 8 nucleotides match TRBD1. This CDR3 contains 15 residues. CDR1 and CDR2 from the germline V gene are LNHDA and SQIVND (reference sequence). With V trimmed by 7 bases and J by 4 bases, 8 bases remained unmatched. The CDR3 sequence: CASKSGTGSTGELFF. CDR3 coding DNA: TGTGCCAGTAAATCCGGGACAGGAAGCACCGGGGAGCTGTTTTTT.

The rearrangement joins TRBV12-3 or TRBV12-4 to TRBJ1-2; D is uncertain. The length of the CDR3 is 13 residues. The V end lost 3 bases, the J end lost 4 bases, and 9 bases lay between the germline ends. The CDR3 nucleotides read TGTGCCAGCAGTTTCGGGAGAACCTATGGCTACACCTTC. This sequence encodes CASSFGRTYGYTF.

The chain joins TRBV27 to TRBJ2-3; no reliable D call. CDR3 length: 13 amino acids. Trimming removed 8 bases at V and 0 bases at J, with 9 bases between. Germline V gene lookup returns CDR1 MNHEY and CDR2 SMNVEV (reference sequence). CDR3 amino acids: CASSPYSTDTQYF. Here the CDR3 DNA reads TGTGCCAGCTCGCCCTATAGCACAGATACGCAGTATTTT.